This T cell receptor beta chain was sequenced for a study of shared clonotypes between healthy human individuals. Donors comprised healthy HIV-negative adults lacking recent acute infections or vaccinations. This clone was detected a few times. Profiled with immunoSEQ multiplex PCR; TCRdb holds only in-frame clones, not every one. The sample lists fewer than 200,000 clones, 65% to 80% seen once, with around 9.3% in the top ten. The CDR3 length is 15 residues. Trimming took 5 bases from V and 4 from J; bases not matched to a gene: 6. Germline CDR1 SGHTA, CDR2 FQGNSA. V is TRBV7-2 and J is TRBJ2-7; 12 bases are shared with TRBD2. Sequencing used memory CD4+ T cells sorted from blood. The subset here: CD45RA-negative fraction. The sequence was collected from a man younger than 40 in good health. The CDR3 nucleotides read TGTGCCAGCAGCCTGAGACTAGCGGGAGCATACGAGCAGTACTTC. It specifies CASSLRLAGAYEQYF.